The 28 T cell receptor beta chains presented below share a single source sample, sequenced in a study of blood T cell repertoires in COVID-19. Sequenced by immunoSEQ multiplex PCR; TCRdb stores in-frame clones only, minus some. The sample consists of around 200,000 clones, around 88% of them appearing once. The specimen was peripheral blood. The receptors were gathered from a man over 45 with active or convalescent COVID-19.

V is TRBV4-2 and J is TRBJ2-1; TRBD2 matches at 13 bases. The CDR3 is made up of 16 amino acids. Trimming at V came to 4 bases and at J to 8 bases, leaving 8 bases not matched to a gene. CDR1 and CDR2 (germline): LGHNA, YNFKEQ. The CDR3 DNA sequence: TGTGCCAGCAGCCGACTAGCGGGGGGTCCAGCCGATGAGCAGTTCTTC. This sequence encodes CASSRLAGGPADEQFF.

V is TRBV15 and J is TRBJ2-3; TRBD2 is a possible D gene (5 bases). This CDR3 has 15 amino acids. Germline V CDR1 and CDR2: LNHNV, YYDKDF (reference sequence). The V and J ends lost 0 bases and 0 bases respectively, with 7 bases between them. CDR3 protein: CATSRDRTSTDTQYF. The CDR3 DNA reads TGTGCCACCAGCAGAGATCGGACTAGCACAGATACGCAGTATTTT.

The DNA for the CDR3 is TGTGCCAGCAGCTTAGATGGGAGGGAGCAAGAGACCCAGTACTTC. Protein: CASSLDGREQETQYF. The V gene is TRBV11-2, the J gene TRBJ2-5, with 7 bases matching TRBD2. This CDR3 contains 15 residues. Germline V gene data show CDR1 as SGHAT and CDR2 as FQNNGV. J was trimmed by 2 bases and V by 0 bases; bases with no gene match: 3.

The V call is TRBV6-5, the J call TRBJ1-2; possible D gene TRBD1, 5 bases. V lost 7 bases, J lost 5 bases, and 11 bases lay in between. This CDR3 has 12 residues. CDR1 is MNHEY and CDR2 is SVGAGI in the germline V gene. The CDR3: CASTGTEYGYTF. DNA for the CDR3: TGTGCCAGCACCGGGACTGAGTATGGCTACACCTTC.

The chain is built from TRBV7-2 and TRBJ2-1, with a tentative D call TRBD2 (6 bases). Germline loops: CDR1 SGHTA, CDR2 FQGNSA. Between the trimmed V and J ends, which lost 2 bases and 2 bases, there was a span of 10 bases. CDR3 length equals 15 residues. CDR3 DNA sequence: TGTGCCAGCAGCTTAACGGGGGTCGCCTACAATGAGCAGTTCTTC. It is translated as CASSLTGVAYNEQFF.

The chain links TRBV5-1 to TRBJ2-1, with D perhaps TRBD2 (5 bases). This CDR3 is 17 amino acids long. The V and J ends lost 4 bases and 3 bases respectively, with 20 bases between them. Germline loops: CDR1 SGHRS, CDR2 YFSETQ. CDR3 DNA: TGCGCCAGCAGCCCCCGTTCCCTGAGGGCCTACTACAATGAGCAGTTCTTC. It yields the protein CASSPRSLRAYYNEQFF.

V usage is TRBV3-1 (or the pseudogene TRBV3-2) and J usage is TRBJ2-3; possibly TRBD2 for D (5 bases). This CDR3 is 18 amino acids long. The V and J ends lost 4 bases and 2 bases respectively, with 22 bases between them. Germline V gives CDR1 LGHDT, CDR2 YNNKEL (reference sequence). The CDR3 DNA reads TGTGCCAGCAGCCTAAACCTCCCTAACGACTACGCCACAGATACGCAGTATTTT. This gives the protein CASSLNLPNDYATDTQYF.

CDR3 region: CSVENRGNYGYTF. CDR3 sequence (DNA): TGCAGCGTCGAGAATAGGGGGAACTATGGCTACACCTTC. This sequence joins TRBV29-1 and TRBJ1-2, with D perhaps matching TRBD1 (6 bases). CDR1 SQVTM and CDR2 ANQGSEA come from the germline V gene. Trimming took off 6 bases at V and 2 bases at J, with 13 bases between the two ends. The CDR3 loop spans 13 amino acids.

This clone occurred once. The genes are TRBV6-1 and TRBJ1-6; TRBD1 is a possible D gene (6 bases). The CDR3 consists of 14 residues. CDR1 is MNHNS, CDR2 SASEGT, per germline. V shed 2 bases and J shed 10 bases, with 12 bases lying between them. The CDR3 DNA reads as TGTGCCAGCAGTGAACAGGGGATCGGATCACCCCTCCACTTT. Its protein is CASSEQGIGSPLHF.

The rearrangement joins TRBV5-1 to TRBJ1-1; 9 nucleotides agree with TRBD1. V was pared by 0 bases and J by 11 bases, with 5 bases of the junction left unmatched. The length of the CDR3 is 13 residues. CDR1 is SGHRS and CDR2 is YFSETQ in the germline V gene. CDR3 DNA sequence: TGCGCCAGCAGCTTGGCACAGGGGGCGAATGCTTTCTTT. Translation: CASSLAQGANAFF. The full variable domain, its missing parts supplied by reference TRBV5-1 and TRBJ1-1, is KAGVTQTPRYLIKTRGQQVTLSCSPISGHRSVSWYQQTPGQGLQFLFEYFSETQRNKGNFPGRFSGRQFSNSRSEMNVSTLELGDSALYLCASSLAQGANAFFGQGTRLTVV.

The chain uses TRBV7-8 and TRBJ2-3, with 12 positions matching TRBD2. V shed 1 base, J shed 1 base, and the junction held 12 bases outside the gene matches. CDR3 length: 20 amino acids. From germline, CDR1 is SGHVS and CDR2 FQNEAQ. The chain's CDR3 is CASSLDRASGGAVGTDTQYF. CDR3 nucleotides: TGTGCCAGCAGCTTAGACAGAGCTAGCGGGGGGGCGGTTGGCACAGATACGCAGTATTTT.

The chain combines TRBV9 with TRBJ2-3; 8 nucleotides agree with TRBD1. The CDR3 length is 15 residues. Germline V gene sequence: CDR1 SGDLS, CDR2 YYNGEE. The junction had 4 bases not matched to a gene; V was cut back by 0 bases and J by 4 bases. As DNA, the CDR3 is TGTGCCAGCAGCGTAGGGACAGGGTGGGCAGATACGCAGTATTTT. Translating gives CASSVGTGWADTQYF.

Written as DNA, the CDR3 is TGTGCCAGCAGCGTATCTACAGGAGTTGAAGCTTTCTTT. Encoded protein: CASSVSTGVEAFF. This rearrangement joins TRBV7-3 to TRBJ1-1, with a tentative D call TRBD1 (5 bases). This CDR3 spans 13 amino acids. Trimming shortened V by 5 bases and J by 7 bases, and 14 bases separated the two germline ends. The germline CDR1 and CDR2 sequences are SGHTA and FQGTGA.

The chain uses TRBV5-1 and TRBJ2-4; TRBD1 agrees at 11 bases. Germline assignment: CDR1 SGHRS and CDR2 YFSETQ. The trim removed 4 bases at V and 2 bases at J, leaving 17 bases unmatched. The CDR3 is made up of 20 amino acids. The CDR3 protein is CASSPTPRTGGLGSKNIQYF. As DNA, the CDR3 is TGCGCCAGCAGCCCGACCCCCCGGACAGGGGGCCTCGGGTCCAAAAACATTCAGTACTTC.

The rearrangement uses TRBV9 and TRBJ1-2, with a tentative D call TRBD1 (5 bases). The V gene's germline CDR1 is SGDLS and CDR2 YYNGEE. CDR3 length: 15 amino acids. The V end lost 3 bases, the J end lost 4 bases, and 16 bases lay between the germline ends. The CDR3 loop reads CASSARDRAPYGYTF. In DNA form, the CDR3 reads TGTGCCAGCAGCGCCCGTGACAGAGCTCCCTATGGCTACACCTTC. The full variable domain, completed using reference TRBV9 and TRBJ1-2, is DSGVTQTPKHLITATGQRVTLRCSPRSGDLSVYWYQQSLDQGLQFLIQYYNGEERAKGNILERFSAQQFPDLHSELNLSSLELGDSALYFCASSARDRAPYGYTFGSGTRLTVV.

The chain joins TRBV5-8 to TRBJ2-3; maybe TRBD1 (5 bases). This CDR3 is built from 15 residues. In germline, CDR1 is SGHTS, CDR2 YDEGEE. Trimming removed 0 bases at V and 2 bases at J, with 10 bases between. The CDR3 nucleotides read TGTGCCAGCAGCTTGGAGGGGAAGAACACAGATACGCAGTATTTT. Translated, it gives CASSLEGKNTDTQYF.

The CDR3 sequence: CASSPDTSYEQYF. The DNA for the CDR3 is TGTGCCAGCAGCCCTGACACCTCCTACGAGCAGTACTTC. The V gene is TRBV5-5, the J gene TRBJ2-7; D gene uncertain. The CDR3 is 13 amino acids. Germline V CDR1 and CDR2: SGHKS, YYEKEE (reference sequence). The V and J ends lost 4 bases and 0 bases respectively, with 8 bases between them.

This chain uses TRBV24-1 with TRBJ2-3; D may be TRBD2 (5 bases). The V and J ends lost 0 bases and 1 base respectively, with 10 bases between them. CDR1 is KGHDR, CDR2 SFDVKD, per germline. The CDR3 consists of 16 residues. CDR3 protein: CATSDLWGVGTDTQYF. The CDR3 nucleotides read TGTGCCACCAGTGATTTGTGGGGAGTGGGCACAGATACGCAGTATTTT.

The CDR3 region has the DNA TGTGCCAGCAGTGCGGAGGGGGCGTCCCCAGATACGCAGTATTTT. Amino acid sequence: CASSAEGASPDTQYF. The V gene is TRBV6-4, the J gene TRBJ2-3; D might be TRBD1 (7 bases). The CDR3 has 15 amino acids. Trimming stripped 4 bases from V and 4 bases from J, with 15 bases between. CDR1 and CDR2 (germline): MRHNA, SNTAGT.

The V call is TRBV3-1 (or the pseudogene TRBV3-2), the J call TRBJ2-4; a weak D match, TRBD2 (5 bases). V was pared by 0 bases and J by 1 base, with 10 bases between. This CDR3 spans 16 amino acids. The germline CDR1 and CDR2 sequences are LGHDT and YNNKEL (reference sequence). The CDR3 reads CASSQDWRSAKNIQYF. In DNA form, the CDR3 reads TGTGCCAGCAGCCAAGATTGGAGGAGTGCCAAAAACATTCAGTACTTC.

The genes are TRBV28 and TRBJ2-5; 10 positions agree with TRBD2. The CDR3 sequence is 16 residues long. CDR1 and CDR2 from the germline V gene are MDHEN and SYDVKM. Trimming cost V 6 bases and J 5 bases; bases outside gene matches: 12. The CDR3 spells CASSRVAGGQGETQYF. The CDR3 DNA is TGTGCCAGCAGCCGAGTAGCGGGAGGTCAGGGGGAGACCCAGTACTTC.

The chain couples TRBV10-2 to TRBJ2-1; a possible D gene is TRBD2 (5 bases). The germline V gene has CDR1 WSHSY and CDR2 SAAADI. Trimming stripped 5 bases from V and 9 bases from J, with 11 bases between. The CDR3 covers 12 residues. The CDR3 loop is CASSSERGEQFF. CDR3 sequence (DNA): TGCGCCAGCAGTTCGGAACGGGGTGAGCAGTTCTTC.

The V call is TRBV7-9, the J call TRBJ2-7; possibly TRBD2 for D (5 bases). Germline CDR1 is SEHNR and CDR2 is FQNEAQ (reference sequence). The CDR3 is 12 amino acids. Trimming removed 1 base from V and 9 bases from J, with 10 bases in between. This CDR3 is CASSLGGRGQYF. The CDR3 DNA follows: TGTGCCAGCAGCTTAGGAGGGCGCGGGCAGTACTTC.

The rearrangement links TRBV6-2 or TRBV6-3 to TRBJ2-7; no clear D. V lost 0 bases and J lost 2, with 17 bases in between. Germline CDR1 is MNHEY and CDR2 is SVGEGT. CDR3 size: 17 residues. CDR3 bases: TGTGCCAGCAGTTACTCTCGAGACTCACTAATTCCCTACGAGCAGTACTTC. Its protein is CASSYSRDSLIPYEQYF.

This sequence joins TRBV25-1 and TRBJ1-3; D gene unclear. CDR1 and CDR2 (germline): MGHDK, SYGVNS. The length of the CDR3 is 15 residues. V was cut by 0 bases and J by 1 base, with 7 bases left in between. CDR3 sequence: CASSEYGRSGNTIYF. In DNA form, the CDR3 reads TGTGCCAGCAGTGAATATGGCAGATCTGGAAACACCATATATTTT.

This chain uses TRBV7-9 with TRBJ1-2; no reliable D call. Trimming stripped 4 bases from V and 0 bases from J, with 12 bases between. CDR1 is SEHNR and CDR2 is FQNEAQ in the germline V gene (reference sequence). This CDR3 has 15 residues. The CDR3: CASSWARPANYGYTF. The CDR3 region has the DNA TGTGCCAGCAGCTGGGCCCGTCCAGCTAACTATGGCTACACCTTC.

The chain employs TRBV30 and TRBJ2-5, with TRBD1 as a possible D gene (6 bases). This CDR3 region has 14 residues. V lost 4 bases and J 0 bases, leaving 12 bases between the germline ends. Germline values: CDR1 GTSNPN, CDR2 SVGIG (reference sequence). CDR3 in amino acids: CAWNAQGYQETQYF. CDR3 coding DNA: TGTGCCTGGAACGCGCAGGGGTACCAAGAGACCCAGTACTTC. The entire variable domain, with the rest obtained from reference TRBV30 and TRBJ2-5, is as follows: SQTIHQWPATLVQPVGSPLSLECTVEGTSNPNLYWYRQAAGRGLQLLFYSVGIGQISSEVPQNLSASRPQDRQFILSSKKLLLSDSGFYLCAWNAQGYQETQYFGPGTRLLVL.

This clone was recorded a few times. The genes are TRBV20-1 and TRBJ2-7; 11 bases fit TRBD2. This CDR3 has 17 residues. Trimming cost V 3 bases and J 0 bases; bases outside gene matches: 10. Germline CDR1 DFQATT, CDR2 SNEGSKA (reference sequence). CDR3 amino acids: CSASSRTSGSYSYEQYF. The CDR3 DNA follows: TGCAGTGCTAGTTCCAGGACTAGCGGGTCCTACTCCTACGAGCAGTACTTC.